The 27 T cell receptor beta chains presented below share a single source sample, sequenced in a study of neurological immune-mediated disorders (dated by TCRdb to about 2019). Libraries came from 5' RACE. Sequencer: Illumina HiSeq 2500. Clones were called with MiXCR by TCRdb after fastp trimmed the public reads at Q25, and only in-frame beta chains were retained. Rows are combined by CDR3 protein, so each entry shows the most common genes and DNA. This sample lists some 30,000 distinct CDR3 sequences; about 13% were detected once. The leading ten clones occupy 2.3% of the sample. The sample's time point, from its label and the paper: longitudinal time-point 2. The sequenced sample was PBMCs. These receptors all come from a woman aged 40 to 50 in good health.

The gene calls are TRBV29-1 and TRBJ2-1; D gene uncertain. V lost 0 bases, J lost 7 bases, and 13 bases lay in between. The CDR3 is 14 amino acids. The germline CDR1 and CDR2 sequences are SQVTM and ANQGSEA. The CDR3 loop reads CSVEDGSESNEQFF. CDR3 bases: TGCAGCGTTGAAGATGGGTCAGAGTCGAATGAGCAGTTCTTC.

The gene calls are TRBV6-5 and TRBJ2-2; D ambiguous. Germline V gene lookup returns CDR1 MNHEY and CDR2 SVGAGI. The CDR3 spans 14 residues. The V end was cut by 2 bases, the J end by 6 bases, with 10 bases between. CDR3 bases: TGTGCCAGCAGTTACCTTCGATATTCCGGGGAGCTGTTTTTT. This sequence encodes CASSYLRYSGELFF.

This clonotype was observed at least ten times. The chain is built from TRBV20-1 and TRBJ2-1; the match to TRBD2 covers 10 bases. Germline V gives CDR1 DFQATT, CDR2 SNEGSKA (reference sequence). The CDR3 is 14 amino acids. The DNA for the CDR3 is TGCACCGGGGCGGCTAGCGGGGGCGGGAATGAGCAGTTCTTC. This codes for CTGAASGGGNEQFF.

In its sample, this clonotype was seen many times. V usage is TRBV5-1 and J usage is TRBJ2-5; tentative D call: TRBD2 (6 bases). This CDR3 is built from 16 residues. The V end was cut by 4 bases, the J end by 2 bases, with 18 bases between. Looked up from germline, CDR1 is SGHRS and CDR2 is YFSETQ. DNA of the CDR3: TGCGCCAGCAGCGTTGGGGCTAGCGAGCTACAAGAGACCCAGTACTTC. Translating it yields CASSVGASELQETQYF.

As regards this clonotype: A much more abundant neighbour one base away suggests this may be a read error. This chain joins TRBV5-1 and TRBJ2-3; D is unresolved. V was clipped by 4 bases and J by 7 bases, with 13 bases between them. Germline-derived CDR1 and CDR2 are SGHRS and YFSETQ. The CDR3 has 13 residues. Written as DNA, the CDR3 is TGCGCCAGCAGCCCGACCTCCGCATATACGCAGTATTTT. This encodes CASSPTSAYTQYF.

As regards this clonotype: The junction departs from germline at one end; a sequencing error may be responsible. The V call is TRBV29-1, the J call TRBJ2-3; 9 positions match TRBD2. The germline gives CDR1 SQVTM, CDR2 ANQGSEA. The CDR3 has 15 amino acids. The DNA of the CDR3 is TGCAGTGTTGTATGGCTAGCGGGGAGCACAGATACGCAGTATTTT. As protein: CSVVWLAGSTDTQYF.

This clonotype was counted at least ten times. The CDR3 DNA follows: TGTGCCAGCAGTGAGGAGGGAAATAGCAATCAGCCCCAGCATTTT. It codes for CASSEEGNSNQPQHF. J is TRBJ1-5 and V is TRBV2; D is unclear. Germline V gene data show CDR1 as SNHLY and CDR2 as FYNNEI. The CDR3 covers 15 residues. Deletions cut 3 bases from V and 0 bases from J, with 9 bases between.

This clonotype was recorded at least ten times. The chain links TRBV2 to TRBJ2-3; 7 nucleotides line up with TRBD1. The germline V gene encodes CDR1 SNHLY and CDR2 FYNNEI. The length of the CDR3 is 13 residues. The trim removed 3 bases at V and 13 bases at J, leaving 10 bases unmatched. The DNA of the CDR3 is TGTGCCAGCAGTGAGTTGCCAGGGGGTCTTAAGTATTTT. As protein: CASSELPGGLKYF.

This clonotype was observed at least ten times. The rearrangement joins TRBV6-2 or TRBV6-3 to TRBJ2-1; weak D call: TRBD1 (7 bases). In germline, CDR1 is MNHEY, CDR2 SVGEGT. The V gene lost 8 bases and the J gene lost 8 bases, with 22 bases spanning the gap. This CDR3 is built from 15 residues. CDR3 sequence reads: CASVDREAAGDEQFF. CDR3 nucleotide sequence: TGTGCCAGCGTCGACAGGGAGGCGGCAGGCGATGAGCAGTTCTTC.

This clonotype was seen just once. The chain combines TRBV20-1 with TRBJ2-7; 12 bases align to TRBD2. The CDR3 totals 17 residues. CDR1 DFQATT and CDR2 SNEGSKA come from the germline V gene (reference sequence). Germline trimming cut 6 bases from V and 4 bases from J; bases unmatched to any gene: 16. The CDR3 sequence is CSAYIATSGSLKYEQYF. CDR3 nucleotides: TGCAGTGCCTATATCGCGACTAGCGGGAGTCTTAAGTACGAGCAGTACTTC.

This clonotype was seen at least ten times. The rearrangement links TRBV7-9 to TRBJ2-1; a possible D gene is TRBD1 (5 bases). V lost 4 bases to trimming and J lost 9 bases, with 16 bases between them. The germline CDR1 and CDR2 sequences are SEHNR and FQNEAQ (reference sequence). The CDR3 has 14 residues. The CDR3 coding sequence is TGTGCCAGCAGCTCCTACCAGGGCCTGATTGAGCAGTTCTTC. Encoded protein: CASSSYQGLIEQFF.

The chain combines TRBV2 with TRBJ2-1; tentative D call: TRBD2 (6 bases). Per the germline V gene, CDR1 is SNHLY and CDR2 is FYNNEI. The CDR3 runs to 17 residues. V was trimmed by 0 bases and J by 8 bases, leaving 20 bases between them. CDR3 protein: CASSEASGILGIDEQFF. The DNA for the CDR3 is TGTGCCAGCAGTGAAGCTAGCGGAATTCTCGGAATCGATGAGCAGTTCTTC.

This clonotype was detected ten times or more. The J gene is TRBJ2-1, the V gene TRBV25-1; D call uncertain. The V gene's germline CDR1 is MGHDK and CDR2 SYGVNS. Trimming stripped 6 bases from V and 1 base from J, with 7 bases between. CDR3 length: 13 amino acids. CDR3 DNA: TGTGCCAGCAGGGCAGCTTCCTACAATGAGCAGTTCTTC. Its translation is CASRAASYNEQFF.

Turning to this clonotype: A much larger clone lies one base from this, so it may be a read error. V gene TRBV5-5 combines with J gene TRBJ2-1; D perhaps matches TRBD1 (6 bases). The CDR3 length is 15 residues. The V gene lost 4 bases and the J gene lost 4 bases, with 15 bases spanning the gap. Looked up from germline, CDR1 is SGHKS and CDR2 is YYEKEE (reference sequence). DNA for the CDR3: TGTGCCAGCAGCGCCGGGACATGGGTTTACAATGAGCAGTTCTTC. As protein: CASSAGTWVYNEQFF.

With regard to this clonotype: The junction departs from the called germline gene at one end, perhaps through a read error. This chain joins TRBV3-1 and TRBJ2-3; 7 bases map to TRBD2. The CDR3 extends over 14 amino acids. In germline, CDR1 is LGHDT, CDR2 YNNKEL (reference sequence). The CDR3 loop reads CASSQSLAADTRYF. The DNA of the CDR3 is TGTGCCAGCAGCCAAAGTCTAGCGGCAGATACGCGGTATTTT.

This clonotype was found many times. The rearrangement joins TRBV29-1 to TRBJ2-1, with 7 bases fitting TRBD1. V dropped 3 bases and J dropped 1; count of bases not matched to a gene: 6. Per germline, CDR1 SQVTM and CDR2 ANQGSEA. This CDR3 contains 15 residues. CDR3 region: CSVEGQNPSYNEQFF. In DNA, the CDR3 is TGCAGCGTTGAGGGACAGAACCCGTCCTACAATGAGCAGTTCTTC.

This clonotype was picked up many times. The chain carries TRBV7-3 and TRBJ2-5; TRBD2 agrees at 8 bases. This CDR3 is built from 18 residues. V was pared by 7 bases and J by 1 base, with 17 bases of the junction left unmatched. Germline lookup yields CDR1 SGHTA and CDR2 FQGTGA. CDR3 sequence (DNA): TGTGCCAGCACCCTAGCGGATACGGGGGGGGCGGTCCAAGAGACCCAGTACTTC. It specifies CASTLADTGGAVQETQYF.

This clonotype occurred many times. The V gene is TRBV4-2, the J gene TRBJ2-7; TRBD1 might be the D (5 bases). The germline V gene has CDR1 LGHNA and CDR2 YNFKEQ. This CDR3 is 14 amino acids long. V shed 1 base and J shed 5 bases, with 12 bases lying between them. CDR3 in amino acids: CASSQVFGRDEQYF. The CDR3 nucleotides are TGTGCCAGCAGCCAAGTTTTCGGCAGGGACGAGCAGTACTTC.

This chain connects TRBV5-4 to TRBJ1-1; D remains unclear. The CDR3 sequence is 13 residues long. The germline V gene has CDR1 SGHNT and CDR2 YYREEE (reference sequence). The ends were cut back, 3 bases at V and 0 bases at J, with 6 bases in the middle. CDR3 in amino acids: CASSSKMNTEAFF. CDR3 in DNA: TGTGCCAGCAGCTCGAAGATGAACACTGAAGCTTTCTTT.

The sample holds many counts of this clonotype. The genes are TRBV4-3 and TRBJ1-1; D remains unclear. The CDR3 totals 13 residues. Germline V gene data show CDR1 as LGHNA and CDR2 as YSLEER. V shed 0 bases and J shed 5 bases, with 7 bases lying between them. Here the CDR3 DNA reads TGCGCCAGCAGCCAAGACAGGCGGACTGAAGCTTTCTTT. Protein sequence: CASSQDRRTEAFF.

This clonotype was seen repeatedly, ten times or more. CDR3 sequence reads: CASSSATGDGYTF. CDR3 coding DNA: TGTGCCAGCAGCTCCGCCACAGGGGATGGCTACACCTTC. The chain is built from TRBV7-2 and TRBJ1-2; 7 bases map to TRBD1. The V and J ends lost 4 bases and 6 bases, in that order; junction bases with no gene match: 5. The CDR3 has 13 amino acids. Germline-derived CDR1 and CDR2 are SGHTA and FQGNSA.

This clonotype was seen at least ten times. The chain couples TRBV27 to TRBJ2-5, with 8 bases identical to TRBD1. Germline CDR1 reads MNHEY; CDR2 reads SMNVEV (reference sequence). The CDR3 runs to 15 residues. The junction had 10 bases not matched to a gene; V was cut back by 5 bases and J by 5 bases. This chain's CDR3 is CASSMDREAYETQYF. The CDR3 nucleotides are TGTGCCAGCAGTATGGACAGGGAGGCCTATGAGACCCAGTACTTC.

This clonotype was seen ten or more times. The chain employs TRBV7-8 and TRBJ1-2; D is ambiguous. The V and J ends lost 4 bases and 0 bases respectively, with 3 bases between them. Looked up from germline, CDR1 is SGHVS and CDR2 is FQNEAQ. The CDR3 totals 12 residues. The CDR3 reads CASSYSNYGYTF. CDR3 bases: TGTGCCAGCAGCTATTCTAACTATGGCTACACCTTC.

This clonotype was seen ten or more times. CDR3 loop: CSAESYEQYF. The CDR3 DNA reads as TGCAGTGCTGAGTCCTACGAGCAGTACTTC. This chain uses TRBV20-1 with TRBJ2-7; D is uncertain. The length of the CDR3 is 10 residues. V was clipped by 5 bases and J by 1 base, with 3 bases between them. Germline V gives CDR1 DFQATT, CDR2 SNEGSKA (reference sequence).

This clonotype was observed many times. This chain connects TRBV12-3 or TRBV12-4 to TRBJ2-2; D is possibly TRBD1 (5 bases). Trimming left V 6 bases short and J 10 bases short, with 12 bases between. This CDR3 has 12 residues. For the CDR3, the DNA is TGTGCCAGCAGCTCAGGGTTTTTGGAGCTGTTTTTT. This sequence encodes CASSSGFLELFF.

This clonotype was recorded many times. The genes are TRBV7-2 and TRBJ2-5; the D gene could be TRBD1 or TRBD2 (5 bases each). Trimming shortened V by 1 base and J by 2 bases, and 8 bases separated the two germline ends. The CDR3 covers 14 residues. Looked up from germline, CDR1 is SGHTA and CDR2 is FQGNSA. The CDR3, as DNA: TGTGCCAGCAGCTTAGAATGGGGGCAAGAGACCCAGTACTTC. It is translated as CASSLEWGQETQYF.

The chain joins TRBV4-3 to TRBJ1-2; tentatively, D is TRBD1 (5 bases). V lost 1 base and J lost 5, with 11 bases in between. The CDR3 sequence is 14 residues long. The germline V gene encodes CDR1 LGHNA and CDR2 YSLEER. The CDR3 protein is CASSQGGRTYGYTF. CDR3 nucleotide sequence: TGCGCCAGCAGCCAAGGGGGCAGGACGTATGGCTACACCTTC.